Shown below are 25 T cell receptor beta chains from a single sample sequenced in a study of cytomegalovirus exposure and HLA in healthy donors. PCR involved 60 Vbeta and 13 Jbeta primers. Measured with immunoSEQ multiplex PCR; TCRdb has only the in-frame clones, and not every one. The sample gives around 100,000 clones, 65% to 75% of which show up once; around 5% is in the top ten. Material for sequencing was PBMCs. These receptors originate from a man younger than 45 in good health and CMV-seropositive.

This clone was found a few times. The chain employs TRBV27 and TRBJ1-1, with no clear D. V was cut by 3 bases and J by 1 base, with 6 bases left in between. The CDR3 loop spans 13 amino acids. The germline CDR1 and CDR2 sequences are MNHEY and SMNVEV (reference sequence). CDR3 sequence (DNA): TGTGCCAGCAGTTTCTCGGGGAACACTGAAGCTTTCTTT. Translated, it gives CASSFSGNTEAFF.

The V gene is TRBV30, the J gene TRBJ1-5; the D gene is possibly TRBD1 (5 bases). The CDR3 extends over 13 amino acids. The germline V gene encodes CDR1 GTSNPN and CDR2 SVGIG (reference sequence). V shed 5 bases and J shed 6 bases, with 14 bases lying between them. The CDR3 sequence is CAWAGGEGQPQHF. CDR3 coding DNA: TGTGCCTGGGCTGGGGGGGAAGGTCAGCCCCAGCATTTT.

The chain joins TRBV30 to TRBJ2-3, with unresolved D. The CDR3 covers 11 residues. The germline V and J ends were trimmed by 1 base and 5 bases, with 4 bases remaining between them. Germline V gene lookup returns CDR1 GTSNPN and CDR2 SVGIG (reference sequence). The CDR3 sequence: CAWSGRDTQYF. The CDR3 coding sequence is TGTGCCTGGAGTGGGAGAGATACGCAGTATTTT.

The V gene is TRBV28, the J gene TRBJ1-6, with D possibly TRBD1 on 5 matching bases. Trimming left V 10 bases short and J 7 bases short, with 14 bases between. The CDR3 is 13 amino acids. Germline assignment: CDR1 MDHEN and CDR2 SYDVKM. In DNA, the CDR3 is TGTGCCACCGACAGTTTTCGGAATTCACCCCTCCACTTT. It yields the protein CATDSFRNSPLHF.

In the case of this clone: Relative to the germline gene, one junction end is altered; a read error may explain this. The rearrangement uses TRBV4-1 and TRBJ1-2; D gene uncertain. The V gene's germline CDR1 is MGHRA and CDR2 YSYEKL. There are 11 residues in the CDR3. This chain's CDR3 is CASSQRSDYPF. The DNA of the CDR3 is TGCGCCAGCAGCCAAAGATCAGACTACCCCTTC.

The DNA of the CDR3 is TGTGCCAGTAGTATTTCGAGAGGGCCCTACGAGCAGTACTTC. It encodes CASSISRGPYEQYF. The rearrangement links TRBV19 to TRBJ2-7, with D tentatively TRBD2 (5 bases). Trimming took off 3 bases at V and 2 bases at J, with 11 bases between the two ends. Germline CDR1 LNHDA, CDR2 SQIVND (reference sequence). The CDR3 covers 14 residues.

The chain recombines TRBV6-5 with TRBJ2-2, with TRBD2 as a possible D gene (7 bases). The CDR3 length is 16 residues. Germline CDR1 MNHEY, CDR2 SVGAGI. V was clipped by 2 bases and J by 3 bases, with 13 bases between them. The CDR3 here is CASSYEGGGYTGELFF. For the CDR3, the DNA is TGTGCCAGCAGTTACGAGGGGGGGGGCTACACCGGGGAGCTGTTTTTT.

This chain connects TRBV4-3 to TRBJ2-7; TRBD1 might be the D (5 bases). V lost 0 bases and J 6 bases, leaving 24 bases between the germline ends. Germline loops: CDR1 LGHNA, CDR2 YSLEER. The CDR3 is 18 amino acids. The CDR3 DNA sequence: TGCGCCAGCAGCCAAGAGTACGAGGCAGGGCCCACCTTGGGCGAGCAGTACTTC. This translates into CASSQEYEAGPTLGEQYF.

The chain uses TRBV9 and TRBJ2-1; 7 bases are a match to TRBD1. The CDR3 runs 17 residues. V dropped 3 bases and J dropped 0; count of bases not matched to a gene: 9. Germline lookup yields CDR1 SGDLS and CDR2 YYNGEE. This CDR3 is CASSAHTGELSYNEQFF. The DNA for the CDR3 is TGTGCCAGCAGCGCTCATACAGGGGAGCTCTCCTACAATGAGCAGTTCTTC.

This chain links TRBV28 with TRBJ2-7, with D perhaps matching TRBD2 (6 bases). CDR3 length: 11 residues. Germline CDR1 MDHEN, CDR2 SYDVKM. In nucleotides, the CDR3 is TGTGCATCGGGGGACCCCTACGAGCAGTACTTC. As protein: CASGDPYEQYF.

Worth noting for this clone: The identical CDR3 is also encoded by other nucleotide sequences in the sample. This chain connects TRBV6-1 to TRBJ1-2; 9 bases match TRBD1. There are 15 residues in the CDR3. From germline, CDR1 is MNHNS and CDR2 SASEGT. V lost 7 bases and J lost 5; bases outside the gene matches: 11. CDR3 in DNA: TGTGCCAGCAACATCAGGACAGGGGAAGGGTATGGCTACACCTTC. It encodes CASNIRTGEGYGYTF.

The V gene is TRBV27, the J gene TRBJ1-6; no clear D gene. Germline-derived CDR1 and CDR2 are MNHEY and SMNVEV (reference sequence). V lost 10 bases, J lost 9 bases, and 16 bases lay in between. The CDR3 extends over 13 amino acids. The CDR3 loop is CATSLGLGSPLHF. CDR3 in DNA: TGTGCCACCTCCCTAGGCCTAGGTTCACCCCTCCACTTT.

The CDR3 loop is CASSYTLAGETQYF. The CDR3 DNA sequence: TGTGCCAGCAGTTACACACTAGCCGGAGAGACCCAGTACTTC. The chain joins TRBV6-5 to TRBJ2-5; TRBD2 might be the D (6 bases). Trimming took off 2 bases at V and 4 bases at J, with 11 bases between the two ends. Germline V gene sequence: CDR1 MNHEY, CDR2 SVGAGI. This CDR3 is built from 14 residues.

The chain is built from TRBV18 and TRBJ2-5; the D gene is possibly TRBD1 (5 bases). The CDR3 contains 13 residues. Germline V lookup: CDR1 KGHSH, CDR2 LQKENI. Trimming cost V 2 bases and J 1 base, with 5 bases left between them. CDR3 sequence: CASSPGAQETQYF. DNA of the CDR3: TGTGCCAGCTCACCAGGGGCCCAAGAGACCCAGTACTTC.

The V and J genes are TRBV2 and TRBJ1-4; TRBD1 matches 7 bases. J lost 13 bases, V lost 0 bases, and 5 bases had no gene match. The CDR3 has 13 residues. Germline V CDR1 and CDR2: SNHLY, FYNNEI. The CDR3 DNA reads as TGTGCCAGCAGTGAAGCGCTTCAGGGGGGACTGTTTTTT. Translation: CASSEALQGGLFF.

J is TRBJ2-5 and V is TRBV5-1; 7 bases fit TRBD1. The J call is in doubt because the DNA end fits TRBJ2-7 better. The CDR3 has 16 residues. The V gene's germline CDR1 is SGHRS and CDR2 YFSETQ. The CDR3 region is CASGIYGGQATYEQYF. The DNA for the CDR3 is TGCGCCAGCGGAATATACGGAGGACAGGCCACCTACGAGCAGTACTTC.

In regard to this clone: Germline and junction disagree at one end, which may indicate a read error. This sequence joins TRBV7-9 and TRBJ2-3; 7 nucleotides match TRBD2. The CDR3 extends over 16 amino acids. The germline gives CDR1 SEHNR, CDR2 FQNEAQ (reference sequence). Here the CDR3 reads CSSSFPRGVLTDTQYF. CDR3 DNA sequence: TGTTCCAGCAGCTTCCCACGGGGGGTTCTGACAGATACGCAGTATTTT.

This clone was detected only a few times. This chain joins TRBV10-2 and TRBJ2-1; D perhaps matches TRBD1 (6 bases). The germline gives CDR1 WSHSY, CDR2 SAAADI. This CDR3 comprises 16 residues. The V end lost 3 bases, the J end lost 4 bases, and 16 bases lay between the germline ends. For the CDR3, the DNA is TGCGCCAGCAGTGAACCCCGGGACAAAACTTACAATGAGCAGTTCTTC. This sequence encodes CASSEPRDKTYNEQFF.

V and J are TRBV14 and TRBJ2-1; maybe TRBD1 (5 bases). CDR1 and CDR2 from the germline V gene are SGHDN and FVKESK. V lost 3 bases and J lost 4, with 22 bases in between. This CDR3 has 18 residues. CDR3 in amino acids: CASSQYTGTLSLYNEQFF. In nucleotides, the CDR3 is TGTGCCAGCAGCCAGTACACAGGTACCCTCAGTTTGTACAATGAGCAGTTCTTC.

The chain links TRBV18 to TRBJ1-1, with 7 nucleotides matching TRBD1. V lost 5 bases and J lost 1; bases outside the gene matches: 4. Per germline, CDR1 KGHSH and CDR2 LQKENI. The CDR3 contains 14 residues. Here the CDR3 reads CASSSRQGNTEAFF. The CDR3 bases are TGTGCCAGCTCATCGAGACAGGGGAACACTGAAGCTTTCTTT.

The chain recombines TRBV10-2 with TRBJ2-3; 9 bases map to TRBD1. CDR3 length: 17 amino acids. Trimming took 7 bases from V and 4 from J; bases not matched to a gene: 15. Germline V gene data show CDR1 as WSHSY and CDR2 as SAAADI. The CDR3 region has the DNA TGCGCCAGCACAACCTTAGACCGGGACAGGGTTCCAGATACGCAGTATTTT. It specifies CASTTLDRDRVPDTQYF.

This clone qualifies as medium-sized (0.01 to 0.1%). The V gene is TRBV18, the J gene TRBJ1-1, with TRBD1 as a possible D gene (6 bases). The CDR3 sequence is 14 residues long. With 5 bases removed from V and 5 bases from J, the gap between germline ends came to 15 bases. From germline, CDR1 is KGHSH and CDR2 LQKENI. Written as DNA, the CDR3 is TGTGCCAGCTCATCACTGGGGGCGCGAACTGAAGCTTTCTTT. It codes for CASSSLGARTEAFF.

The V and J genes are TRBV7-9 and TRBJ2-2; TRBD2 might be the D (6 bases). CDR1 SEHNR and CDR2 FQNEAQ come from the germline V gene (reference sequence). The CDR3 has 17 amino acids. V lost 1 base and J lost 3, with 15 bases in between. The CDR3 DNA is TGTGCCAGCAGCTTAGGGGAGGCGGGTGGGGACACCGGGGAGCTGTTTTTT. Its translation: CASSLGEAGGDTGELFF.

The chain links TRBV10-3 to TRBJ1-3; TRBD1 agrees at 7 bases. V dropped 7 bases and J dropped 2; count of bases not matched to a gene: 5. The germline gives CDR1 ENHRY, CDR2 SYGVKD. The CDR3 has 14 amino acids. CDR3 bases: TGTGCCATCACCGGGACAGATGCTGGAAACACCATATATTTT. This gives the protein CAITGTDAGNTIYF.

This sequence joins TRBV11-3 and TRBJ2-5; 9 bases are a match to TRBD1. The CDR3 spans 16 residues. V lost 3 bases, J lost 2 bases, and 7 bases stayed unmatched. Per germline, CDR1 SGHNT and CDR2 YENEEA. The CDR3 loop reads CASSLGRDRVQETQYF. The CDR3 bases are TGTGCCAGCAGCTTGGGCCGGGACAGGGTACAAGAGACCCAGTACTTC. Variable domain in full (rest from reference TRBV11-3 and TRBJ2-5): EAGVVQSPRYKIIEKKQPVAFWCNPISGHNTLYWYLQNLGQGPELLIRYENEEAVDDSQLPKDRFSAERLKGVDSTLKIQPAELGDSAVYLCASSLGRDRVQETQYFGPGTRLLVL.